This T cell receptor (beta chain) appears in the sequencing data of a study of cytomegalovirus exposure and HLA in healthy donors. Overall study findings and caveats: Presence/absence analyses took donor sequencing depth as roughly uniform.

This PCR relied on a set of 60 Vbeta primers and 13 Jbeta primers. The assay was immunoSEQ multiplex PCR, and TCRdb's table has in-frame clones only and misses some. The data contain roughly 170,000 clones, approximately 80% of them seen just once; the ten biggest clones take up around 1.2%. The CDR3 runs 12 residues. Per germline, CDR1 SQVTM and CDR2 ANQGSEA. Germline trimming cut 7 bases from V and 2 bases from J; bases unmatched to any gene: 4. For this clone: What it binds is unknown. The same CDR3 is also encoded by other DNA sequences in this sample.

The sequence derives from a girl between 2 and 10 years old in good health and CMV-seropositive. Source material: PBMCs. V is TRBV29-1 and J is TRBJ1-1, with TRBD1 matching over 7 bases. Here the CDR3 DNA reads TGCAGCGCTGGACAGGCAAACACTGAAGCTTTCTTT. This codes for CSAGQANTEAFF.